The present TCR beta chain was sequenced within a study of blood T cell repertoires in COVID-19. In germline, CDR1 is KGHSH, CDR2 LQKENI. This CDR3 region has 14 residues. The V gene lost 2 bases and the J gene lost 3 bases, with 10 bases spanning the gap. Clones were read by immunoSEQ multiplex PCR, and TCRdb kept only the in-frame ones, dropping some. The profile shows 90,000 to 100,000 clones, about 81% of them singletons. V and J are TRBV18 and TRBJ1-2; D is possibly TRBD1 (6 bases). Sequenced material: peripheral blood. This clonotype was sampled from a man aged 65-85 years with acute or convalescent COVID-19. The CDR3, as DNA: TGTGCCAGCTCACCAAGCCCAGGGGACTATGGCTACACCTTC. Protein product: CASSPSPGDYGYTF.